A selection of T cell receptor beta chains follows, all from one sample in a study of CD8 T cells in Susac syndrome. TCRdb called the immunoSEQ multiplex PCR reads again in MiXCR, with one record for every CDR3 protein. The sample lists about 250,000 distinct CDR3 sequences; around 93% were seen once. The sequenced sample was CD4+ T cells from PBMCs. The source is a human donor with multiple sclerosis. Each CDR3 is given with its conserved first and last residue. The D gene is left open where the match is weak. The size of a clone is reported for some rows only, either as once, few or many, or as a class for expanded clones.

D gene	V gene	J gene	clone size	CDR3 DNA	CDR3 protein
TRBD1	TRBV29-1	TRBJ1-2	.	TGCAGCGCCGGGGGGTCGGGACAGGCCGACTTCTATGGCTACACCTTC	CSAGGSGQADFYGYTF
TRBD2	TRBV11-2	TRBJ2-3	.	TGTGCCAGCAGCGGGGGACTAGCGGGATTCCATACGCAGTATTTT	CASSGGLAGFHTQYF
.	TRBV3-1	TRBJ2-2	.	TGTGCCAGCAGGGCCTCCGGGGGGAACACCGGGGAGCTGTTTTTT	CASRASGGNTGELFF
TRBD1	TRBV5-1	TRBJ2-7	.	TGCGCCAGCAGCGAACCCGGGACAGGGCACGAGCAGTACTTC	CASSEPGTGHEQYF
TRBD1	TRBV11-2	TRBJ1-4	.	TGTGCCAGCAGCTTCCCCCTCGGGACAGGGAGGGGACAGAATGAAAAACTGTTTTTT	CASSFPLGTGRGQNEKLFF
TRBD2	TRBV12-3/TRBV12-4	TRBJ2-5	once	TGTGCCAGCACCCCCGTAAGGGGGACTAGGGGTACCCAGTACTTC	CASTPVRGTRGTQYF
.	TRBV29-1	TRBJ1-1	.	TGCAGAGTGGAGCCCGGGGTTGGCACTGAAGCTTTCTTT	CRVEPGVGTEAFF
.	TRBV7-2	TRBJ1-1	.	TGTGCCAGCAGCTTAGTGGTGACAGGAAGTGAAGCTTTCTTT	CASSLVVTGSEAFF
TRBD1	TRBV9	TRBJ1-6	.	TGTGCCAGCAGCGCCCGACAGGGGCCTAGCTCCTATAATTCACCCCTCCACTTT	CASSARQGPSSYNSPLHF
.	TRBV6-6	TRBJ1-2	once	TGTGCCAGCAGCCTCCGGGGGGTGTCGTATGGCTACACCTTC	CASSLRGVSYGYTF
.	TRBV13	TRBJ1-1	.	TGTGCCAGCAGACTAACCGGCCAAGGGGTAGGCACTGAAGCTTTCTTT	CASRLTGQGVGTEAFF
TRBD1	TRBV20-1	TRBJ1-3	.	TGCAGTGCTAGTGGGGGCCGACAGGGATTCTCGGGAAACACCATATATTTT	CSASGGRQGFSGNTIYF
TRBD2	TRBV11-3	TRBJ2-1	.	TGTGCCAGCACCCATAGCGGGACCAACAATGAGCAGTTCTTC	CASTHSGTNNEQFF
.	TRBV19	TRBJ2-3	.	TGTGCCTCCGGGCTGGGGGGTGTGTCAGATACGCAGTATTTT	CASGLGGVSDTQYF